This T cell receptor (beta chain) was captured by sequencing in a study of T cell repertoires in aging, cancer and after chemotherapy. The wider study: Clear clonal overlap appeared across healthy donor samples taken over several months to years. Regarding the study as a whole: Immunological memory after chemotherapy cannot be judged from the repertoire data. Untreated cancer patients had significantly lower blood TCR diversity than age-matched healthy donors.

CDR3 length equals 14 residues. CDR1 and CDR2 from the germline V gene are LNHDA and SQIVND (reference sequence). V lost 6 bases and J lost 0, with 9 bases in between. Peripheral blood genomic DNA, not sorted cells or RNA, was the template. On this clonotype: The target antigen is unknown.

Multiplex touch-down PCR with TRB-A/B primers amplified rearranged V-D-J TRB sequences. TCRdb re-called the multiplex PCR reads through MiXCR, storing one row per CDR3 protein. The sample holds some 5,000 distinct CDR3 sequences, 38% seen once. The source material was blood. This sequence originates from a human donor in good health. The chain uses TRBV19 and TRBJ2-1, with D maybe TRBD2 (5 bases). CDR3 nucleotides: TGTGCCAGTAGCTACGGGGACTCCTACAATGAGCAGTTCTTC. Its translation: CASSYGDSYNEQFF.